The T cell receptor (beta chain) under discussion was sequenced for a study of CD8+ T cells in alopecia areata. Regarding the study as a whole: On tofacitinib, scalp clonality and expanded CD8+ clones among top 100 fell significantly. Scalp data also include sequences from resident alphabeta T cells of normal skin.

The CDR3 has 12 amino acids. Germline-derived CDR1 and CDR2 are SNHLY and FYNNEI. The V gene lost 4 bases and the J gene lost 7 bases, with 11 bases spanning the gap. Regarding this clone: Antigen: not known.

The treatment: oral pan-JAK inhibitor, 5-10 mg twice daily. RNA was isolated and reverse transcribed to cDNA, the sequencing template. Method: immunoSEQ multiplex PCR; TCRdb's copy keeps in-frame clones and lacks some. The table includes about 270,000 clones, 60% detected once. The chain combines TRBV2 with TRBJ2-7; D is unresolved. The sample here was CD4+ T cells sorted from blood, taken at week 52, from a patient treated with tofacitinib. The sequence was obtained from a human donor with alopecia areata. The CDR3 DNA reads TGTGCCAGCAGTGCGCCAGTGGGGGAGCAGTACTTC. Encoded protein: CASSAPVGEQYF.